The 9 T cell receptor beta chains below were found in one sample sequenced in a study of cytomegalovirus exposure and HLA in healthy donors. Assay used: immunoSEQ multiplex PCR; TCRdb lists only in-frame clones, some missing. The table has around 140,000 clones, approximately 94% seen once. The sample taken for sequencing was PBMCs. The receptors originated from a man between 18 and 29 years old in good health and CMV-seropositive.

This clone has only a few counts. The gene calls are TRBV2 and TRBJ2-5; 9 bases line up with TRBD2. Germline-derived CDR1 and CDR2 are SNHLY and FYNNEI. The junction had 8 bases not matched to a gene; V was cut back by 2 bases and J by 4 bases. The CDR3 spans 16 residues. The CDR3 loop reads CASSERLGSGRETQYF. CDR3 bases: TGTGCCAGCAGTGAAAGATTAGGTAGCGGGAGAGAGACCCAGTACTTC. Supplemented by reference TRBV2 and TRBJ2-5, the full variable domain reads EPEVTQTPSHQVTQMGQEVILRCVPISNHLYFYWYRQILGQKVEFLVSFYNNEISEKSEIFDDQFSVERPDGSNFTLKIRSTKLEDSAMYFCASSERLGSGRETQYFGPGTRLLVL.

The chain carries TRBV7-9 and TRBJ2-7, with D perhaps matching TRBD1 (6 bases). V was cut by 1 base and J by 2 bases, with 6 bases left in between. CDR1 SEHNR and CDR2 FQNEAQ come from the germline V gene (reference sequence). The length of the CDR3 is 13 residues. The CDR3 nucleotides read TGTGCCAGCAGCTTAGACAGGGCCTACGAGCAGTACTTC. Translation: CASSLDRAYEQYF.

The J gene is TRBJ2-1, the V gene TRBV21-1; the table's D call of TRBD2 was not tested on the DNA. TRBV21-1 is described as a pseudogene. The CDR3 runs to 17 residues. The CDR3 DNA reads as TGTGCCAGCAGCAAATCTTTCTGGGGGAGGGCCTACAATGAGCAGTTCTTC. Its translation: CASSKSFWGRAYNEQFF.

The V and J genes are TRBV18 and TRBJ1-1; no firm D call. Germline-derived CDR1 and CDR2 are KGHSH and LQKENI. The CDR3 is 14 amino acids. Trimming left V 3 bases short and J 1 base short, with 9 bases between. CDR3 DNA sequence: TGTGCCAGCTCACCGTATCGGGGGAACACTGAAGCTTTCTTT. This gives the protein CASSPYRGNTEAFF.

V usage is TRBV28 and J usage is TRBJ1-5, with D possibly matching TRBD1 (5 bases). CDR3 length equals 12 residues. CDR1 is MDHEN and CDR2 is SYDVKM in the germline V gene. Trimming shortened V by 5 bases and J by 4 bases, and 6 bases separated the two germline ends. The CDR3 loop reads CASSRQNQPQHF. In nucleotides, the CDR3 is TGTGCCAGCAGTCGACAGAATCAGCCCCAGCATTTT.

The CDR3 sequence: CASRTGAGSYEQYF. The CDR3 DNA reads as TGTGCCAGCAGAACAGGGGCCGGCTCCTACGAGCAGTACTTC. The rearrangement joins TRBV2 to TRBJ2-7; 7 bases map to TRBD1. V lost 6 bases, J lost 0 bases, and 5 bases stayed unmatched. Germline V gene data show CDR1 as SNHLY and CDR2 as FYNNEI. The CDR3 is made up of 14 amino acids.

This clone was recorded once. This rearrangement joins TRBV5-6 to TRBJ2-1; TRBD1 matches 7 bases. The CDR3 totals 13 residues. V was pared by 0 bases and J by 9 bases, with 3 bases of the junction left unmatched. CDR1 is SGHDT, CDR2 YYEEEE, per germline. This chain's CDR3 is CASSLGDRSEQFF. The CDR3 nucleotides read TGTGCCAGCAGCTTGGGGGACAGATCTGAGCAGTTCTTC.

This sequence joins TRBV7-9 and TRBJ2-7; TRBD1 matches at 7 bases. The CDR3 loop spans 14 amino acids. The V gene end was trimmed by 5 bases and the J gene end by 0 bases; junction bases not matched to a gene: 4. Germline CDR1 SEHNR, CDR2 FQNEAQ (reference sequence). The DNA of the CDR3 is TGTGCCAGCAGCCAGACAGGGAGCTCCTACGAGCAGTACTTC. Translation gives CASSQTGSSYEQYF.

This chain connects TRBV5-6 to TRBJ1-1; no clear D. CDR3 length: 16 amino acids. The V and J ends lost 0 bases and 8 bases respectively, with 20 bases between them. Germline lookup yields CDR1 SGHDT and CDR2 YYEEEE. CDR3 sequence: CASSLGGTLPGGEAFF. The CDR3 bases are TGTGCCAGCAGCTTGGGAGGAACCCTACCTGGCGGGGAAGCTTTCTTT.